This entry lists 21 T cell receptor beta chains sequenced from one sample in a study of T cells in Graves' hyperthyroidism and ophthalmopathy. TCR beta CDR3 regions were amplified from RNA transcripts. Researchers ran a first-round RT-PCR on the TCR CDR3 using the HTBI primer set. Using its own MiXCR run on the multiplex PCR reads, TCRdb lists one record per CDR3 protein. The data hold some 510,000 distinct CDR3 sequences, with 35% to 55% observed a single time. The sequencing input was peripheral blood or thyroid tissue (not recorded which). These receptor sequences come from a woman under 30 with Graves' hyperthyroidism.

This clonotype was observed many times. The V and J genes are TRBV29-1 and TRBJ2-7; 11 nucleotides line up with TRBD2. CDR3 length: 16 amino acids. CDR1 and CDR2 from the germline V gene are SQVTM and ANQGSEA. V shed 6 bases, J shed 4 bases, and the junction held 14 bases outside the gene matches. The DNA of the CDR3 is TGCAGCGTCCCCACTAGCGGGAGTCACGGTTCGTACGAGCAGTACTTC. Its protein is CSVPTSGSHGSYEQYF.

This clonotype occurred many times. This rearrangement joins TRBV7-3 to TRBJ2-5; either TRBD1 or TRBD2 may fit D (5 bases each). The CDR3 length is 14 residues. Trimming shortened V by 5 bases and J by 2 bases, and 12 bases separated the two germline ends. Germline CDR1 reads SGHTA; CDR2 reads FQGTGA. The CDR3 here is CASSPRGDQETQYF. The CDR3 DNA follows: TGTGCCAGCAGCCCCCGAGGGGATCAAGAGACCCAGTACTTC.

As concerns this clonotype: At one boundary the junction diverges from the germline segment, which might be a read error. The DNA for the CDR3 is TGTGCCAGCAGCTCGGGACAGGAGGAGCGAGAGACCCAGTGCTTC. It is translated as CASSSGQEERETQCF. This sequence joins TRBV7-9 and TRBJ2-5; 8 nucleotides line up with TRBD1. CDR1 and CDR2 from the germline V gene are SEHNR and FQNEAQ (reference sequence). This CDR3 has 15 amino acids.

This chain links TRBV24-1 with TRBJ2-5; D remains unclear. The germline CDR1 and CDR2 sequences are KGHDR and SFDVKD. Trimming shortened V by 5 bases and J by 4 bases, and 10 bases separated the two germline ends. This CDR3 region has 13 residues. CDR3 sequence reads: CATSASVGETQYF. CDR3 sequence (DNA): TGTGCCACCAGTGCTAGTGTGGGAGAGACCCAGTACTTC.

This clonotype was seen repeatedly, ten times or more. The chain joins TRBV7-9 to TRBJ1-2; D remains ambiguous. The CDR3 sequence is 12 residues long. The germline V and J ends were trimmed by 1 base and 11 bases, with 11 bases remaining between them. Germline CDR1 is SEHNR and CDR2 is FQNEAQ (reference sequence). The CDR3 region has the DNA TGTGCCAGCAGCTTAGGTGCCCTCGGTTACACCTTC. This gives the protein CASSLGALGYTF.

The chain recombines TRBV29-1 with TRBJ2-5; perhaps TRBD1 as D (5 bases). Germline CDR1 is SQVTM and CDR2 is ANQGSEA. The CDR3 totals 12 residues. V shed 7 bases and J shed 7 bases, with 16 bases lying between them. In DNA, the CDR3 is TGCAGCGCTCCGACAGACGCTGGGACCCAGTACTTC. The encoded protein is CSAPTDAGTQYF.

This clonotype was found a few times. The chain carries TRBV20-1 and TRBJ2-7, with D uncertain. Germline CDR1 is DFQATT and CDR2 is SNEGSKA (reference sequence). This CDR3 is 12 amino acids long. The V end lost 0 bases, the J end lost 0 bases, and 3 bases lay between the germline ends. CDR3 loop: CSARDISYEQYF. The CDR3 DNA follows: TGCAGTGCTAGAGATATCTCCTACGAGCAGTACTTC.

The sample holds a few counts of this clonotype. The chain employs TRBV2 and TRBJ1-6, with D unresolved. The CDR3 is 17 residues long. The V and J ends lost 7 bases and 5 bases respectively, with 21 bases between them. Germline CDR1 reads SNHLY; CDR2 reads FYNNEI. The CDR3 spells CASTWVSDFWNNSPLHF. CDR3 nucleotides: TGTGCCAGCACCTGGGTATCGGATTTTTGGAATAATTCACCCCTCCACTTT. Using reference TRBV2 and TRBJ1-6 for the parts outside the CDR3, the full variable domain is EPEVTQTPSHQVTQMGQEVILRCVPISNHLYFYWYRQILGQKVEFLVSFYNNEISEKSEIFDDQFSVERPDGSNFTLKIRSTKLEDSAMYFCASTWVSDFWNNSPLHFGNGTRLTVT.

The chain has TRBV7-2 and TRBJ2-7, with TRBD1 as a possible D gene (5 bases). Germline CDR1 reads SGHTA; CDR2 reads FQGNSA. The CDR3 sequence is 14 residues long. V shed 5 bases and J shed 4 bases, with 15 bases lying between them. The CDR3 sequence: CASSPDVGPYEQYF. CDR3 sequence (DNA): TGTGCCAGCAGCCCAGATGTGGGGCCGTACGAGCAGTACTTC.

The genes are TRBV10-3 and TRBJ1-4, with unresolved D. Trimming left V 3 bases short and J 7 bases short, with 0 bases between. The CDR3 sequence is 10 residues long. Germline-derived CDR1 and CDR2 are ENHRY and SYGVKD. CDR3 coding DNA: TGTGCCATCAGTGATGAAAAACTGTTTTTT. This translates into CAISDEKLFF.

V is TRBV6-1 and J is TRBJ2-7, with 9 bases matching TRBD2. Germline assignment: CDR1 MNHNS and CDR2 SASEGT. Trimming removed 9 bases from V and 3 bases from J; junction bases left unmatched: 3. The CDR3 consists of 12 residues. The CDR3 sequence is CARGLAGYEQYF. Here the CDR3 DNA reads TGTGCCAGGGGACTAGCTGGCTACGAGCAGTACTTC.

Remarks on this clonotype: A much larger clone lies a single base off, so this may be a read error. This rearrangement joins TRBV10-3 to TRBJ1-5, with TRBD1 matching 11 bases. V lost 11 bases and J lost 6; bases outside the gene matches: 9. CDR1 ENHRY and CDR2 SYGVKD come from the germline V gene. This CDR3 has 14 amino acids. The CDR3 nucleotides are TGTGCCGGCAGGGACAGGGGGGCTGTTCAGCCCCAGCATTTT. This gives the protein CAGRDRGAVQPQHF.

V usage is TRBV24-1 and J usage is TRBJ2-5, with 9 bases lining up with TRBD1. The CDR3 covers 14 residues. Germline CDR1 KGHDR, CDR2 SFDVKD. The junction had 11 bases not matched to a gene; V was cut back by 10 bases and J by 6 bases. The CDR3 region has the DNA TGTGCCACAGGGGACAATGACAGGGGGAAGACCCAGTACTTC. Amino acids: CATGDNDRGKTQYF.

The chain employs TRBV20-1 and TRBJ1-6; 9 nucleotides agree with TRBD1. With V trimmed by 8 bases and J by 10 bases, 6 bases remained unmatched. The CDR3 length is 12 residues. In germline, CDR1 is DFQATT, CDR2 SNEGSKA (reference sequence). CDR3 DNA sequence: TGCAGTCCAGGACAGGGGAGGTCACCCCTCCACTTT. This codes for CSPGQGRSPLHF.

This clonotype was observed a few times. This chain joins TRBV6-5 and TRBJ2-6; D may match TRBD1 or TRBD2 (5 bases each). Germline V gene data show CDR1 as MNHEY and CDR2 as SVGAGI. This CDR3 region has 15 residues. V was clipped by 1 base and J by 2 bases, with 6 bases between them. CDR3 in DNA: TGTGCCAGCAGTTACTTGGGGGCTGGGGCCAACGTCCTGACTTTC. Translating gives CASSYLGAGANVLTF.

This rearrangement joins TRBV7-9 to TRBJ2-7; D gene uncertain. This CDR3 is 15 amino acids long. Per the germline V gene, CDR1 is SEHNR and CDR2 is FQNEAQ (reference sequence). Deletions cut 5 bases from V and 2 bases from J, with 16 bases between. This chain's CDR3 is CASSPPMEETYEQYF. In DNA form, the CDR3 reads TGTGCCAGCAGCCCACCGATGGAAGAAACCTACGAGCAGTACTTC.

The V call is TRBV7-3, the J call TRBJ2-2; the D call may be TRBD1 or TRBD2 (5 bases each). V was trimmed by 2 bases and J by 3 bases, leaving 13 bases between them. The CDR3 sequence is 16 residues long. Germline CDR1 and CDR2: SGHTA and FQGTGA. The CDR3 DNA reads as TGTGCCAGCAGCTTATCAGTTGGGGGAGACACCGGGGAGCTGTTTTTT. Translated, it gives CASSLSVGGDTGELFF. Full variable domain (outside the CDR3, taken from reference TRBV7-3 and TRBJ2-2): GAGVSQTPSNKVTEKGKYVELRCDPISGHTALYWYRQSLGQGPEFLIYFQGTGAADDSGLPNDRFFAVRPEGSVSTLKIQRTERGDSAVYLCASSLSVGGDTGELFFGEGSRLTVL.

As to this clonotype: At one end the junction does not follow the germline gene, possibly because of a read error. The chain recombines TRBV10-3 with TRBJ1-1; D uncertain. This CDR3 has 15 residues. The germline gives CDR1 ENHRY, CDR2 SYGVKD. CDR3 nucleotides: TGTGCCAGCAGTTACGGAGGGAGGATTAACACTGAAGCTTTCTTT. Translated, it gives CASSYGGRINTEAFF.

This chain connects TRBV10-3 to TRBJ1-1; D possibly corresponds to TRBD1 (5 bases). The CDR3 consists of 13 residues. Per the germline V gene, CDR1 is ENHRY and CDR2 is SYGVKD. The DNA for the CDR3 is TGTGTTAGTATTCCGGGGACTTTCGCTGAAGCTTTCTTT. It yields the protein CVSIPGTFAEAFF.

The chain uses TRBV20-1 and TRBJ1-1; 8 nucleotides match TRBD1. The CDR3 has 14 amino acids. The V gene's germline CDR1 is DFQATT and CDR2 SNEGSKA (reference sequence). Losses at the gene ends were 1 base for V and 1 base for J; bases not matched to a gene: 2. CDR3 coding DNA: TGCAGTGCTAGAGGCGACAGGGGGAACACTGAAGCTTTCTTT. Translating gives CSARGDRGNTEAFF.

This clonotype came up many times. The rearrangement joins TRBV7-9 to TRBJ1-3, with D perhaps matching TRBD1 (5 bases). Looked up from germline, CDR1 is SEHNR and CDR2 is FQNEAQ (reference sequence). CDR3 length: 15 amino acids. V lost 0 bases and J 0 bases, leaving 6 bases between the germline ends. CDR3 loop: CASSLATGSGNTIYF. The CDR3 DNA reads TGTGCCAGCAGCTTAGCCACAGGCTCTGGAAACACCATATATTTT.